A single sample is the source of the 9 T cell receptor beta chains below, sequenced in a study of T-cell memory formation after mild COVID-19 (dated by TCRdb to about 2021). Library creation used 5' RACE. Instrument on record: Illumina NovaSeq 6000. TCRdb redid the processing of the public reads, applying fastp at Q25 and MiXCR, and retained in-frame beta chains. CDR3 protein duplicates are merged, each entry listing the most common genes and DNA. The sample includes fewer than 600,000 distinct CDR3 sequences, with less than 25% observed a single time. The biggest ten clones account for about 8.4% of the sample. Sequencing used PBMCs or a T cell subset sorted from them (not recorded which). Every receptor here comes from an adult woman who had mild COVID-19 (a few samples of this study predate the infection). The sample titles of this study are shuffled in the database, so cell type and time point are left out; the donor was told from shared clones.

This clonotype came up a few times. The chain combines TRBV2 with TRBJ1-1, with D perhaps TRBD1 (6 bases). V dropped 7 bases and J dropped 7 bases, with 13 bases sitting between them. Germline V gives CDR1 SNHLY, CDR2 FYNNEI. The CDR3 contains 12 residues. The chain's CDR3 is CASTSVGGEAFF. The CDR3, as DNA: TGTGCCAGCACCTCTGTAGGGGGTGAAGCTTTCTTT.

This chain links TRBV27 with TRBJ2-5, with TRBD2 as a possible D gene (6 bases). Germline V gene data show CDR1 as MNHEY and CDR2 as SMNVEV (reference sequence). The ends were cut back, 7 bases at V and 3 bases at J, with 15 bases in the middle. This CDR3 region has 14 residues. This CDR3 reads CASIREVAEETQYF. The DNA of the CDR3 is TGTGCCAGCATCAGAGAGGTAGCGGAAGAGACCCAGTACTTC.

This clonotype was observed a handful of times. V usage is TRBV6-6 and J usage is TRBJ1-1; D might be TRBD1 (5 bases). V lost 3 bases to trimming and J lost 0 bases, with 8 bases between them. CDR3 length equals 14 residues. The germline V gene has CDR1 MNHNY and CDR2 SVGAGI (reference sequence). In DNA, the CDR3 is TGTGCCAGCAGTTATGGGGACGTGAACACTGAAGCTTTCTTT. As protein: CASSYGDVNTEAFF.

This clonotype was detected only a few times. The chain carries TRBV27 and TRBJ2-7; 13 nucleotides match TRBD2. V lost 3 bases to trimming and J lost 7 bases; unmatched junction nucleotides: 15. Germline V CDR1 and CDR2: MNHEY, SMNVEV (reference sequence). The CDR3 extends over 18 amino acids. This chain's CDR3 is CASSFAKRTSGSGLEQYF. The CDR3 DNA sequence: TGTGCCAGCAGTTTTGCCAAGAGGACTAGCGGGAGCGGCTTGGAGCAGTACTTC.

This clonotype was seen only a few times. This rearrangement joins TRBV29-1 to TRBJ1-2, with D unclear. There are 11 residues in the CDR3. In germline, CDR1 is SQVTM, CDR2 ANQGSEA. The germline V and J ends were trimmed by 7 bases and 6 bases, with 12 bases remaining between them. CDR3 sequence: CSAHAGNGYTF. DNA for the CDR3: TGCAGCGCCCATGCGGGGAATGGCTACACCTTC.

The chain is built from TRBV5-1 and TRBJ2-1, with TRBD2 matching 9 bases. The length of the CDR3 is 16 residues. The J segment lost 7 bases and the V segment lost 1 base, leaving 9 bases of the junction unmatched. CDR1 is SGHRS and CDR2 is YFSETQ in the germline V gene. CDR3 sequence: CASSLPAGGRRNEQFF. The CDR3 nucleotides read TGCGCCAGCAGCTTGCCAGCGGGAGGCCGTAGAAATGAGCAGTTCTTC.

With regard to this clonotype: The junction shows a germline mismatch at one end, possibly a read error. The rearrangement joins TRBV7-6 to TRBJ2-1, with TRBD2 matching 12 bases. CDR1 SGHVS and CDR2 FNYEAQ come from the germline V gene. This CDR3 spans 13 amino acids. The CDR3 loop reads CASSPLAGGHQLF. The CDR3 coding sequence is TGTGCCAGCAGCCCCCTAGCGGGGGGGCATCAGCTCTTC.

This clonotype was seen more than once but under ten times. The chain links TRBV5-1 to TRBJ2-7; 9 bases map to TRBD1. CDR1 is SGHRS, CDR2 YFSETQ, per germline. The V segment lost 4 bases and the J segment 4 bases; nucleotides outside the gene matches: 9. The CDR3 length is 15 residues. The DNA of the CDR3 is TGCGCCAGCAGCAGAGGACAGGGGTTGGAGTACGAGCAGTACTTC. Its protein product is CASSRGQGLEYEQYF. The full variable domain, with the rest looked up from reference TRBV5-1 and TRBJ2-7, is KAGVTQTPRYLIKTRGQQVTLSCSPISGHRSVSWYQQTPGQGLQFLFEYFSETQRNKGNFPGRFSGRQFSNSRSEMNVSTLELGDSALYLCASSRGQGLEYEQYFGPGTRLTVT.

This clonotype was counted only a few times. CDR3 residues: CASSSQAGATQGVYGYTF. As DNA, the CDR3 is TGTGCCAGCAGCTCACAGGCCGGGGCGACACAGGGCGTTTATGGCTACACCTTC. This chain uses TRBV7-2 with TRBJ1-2, with a possible D match to TRBD1 (6 bases). The CDR3 covers 18 residues. Trimming removed 4 bases from V and 5 bases from J, with 26 bases in between. CDR1 and CDR2 from the germline V gene are SGHTA and FQGNSA.